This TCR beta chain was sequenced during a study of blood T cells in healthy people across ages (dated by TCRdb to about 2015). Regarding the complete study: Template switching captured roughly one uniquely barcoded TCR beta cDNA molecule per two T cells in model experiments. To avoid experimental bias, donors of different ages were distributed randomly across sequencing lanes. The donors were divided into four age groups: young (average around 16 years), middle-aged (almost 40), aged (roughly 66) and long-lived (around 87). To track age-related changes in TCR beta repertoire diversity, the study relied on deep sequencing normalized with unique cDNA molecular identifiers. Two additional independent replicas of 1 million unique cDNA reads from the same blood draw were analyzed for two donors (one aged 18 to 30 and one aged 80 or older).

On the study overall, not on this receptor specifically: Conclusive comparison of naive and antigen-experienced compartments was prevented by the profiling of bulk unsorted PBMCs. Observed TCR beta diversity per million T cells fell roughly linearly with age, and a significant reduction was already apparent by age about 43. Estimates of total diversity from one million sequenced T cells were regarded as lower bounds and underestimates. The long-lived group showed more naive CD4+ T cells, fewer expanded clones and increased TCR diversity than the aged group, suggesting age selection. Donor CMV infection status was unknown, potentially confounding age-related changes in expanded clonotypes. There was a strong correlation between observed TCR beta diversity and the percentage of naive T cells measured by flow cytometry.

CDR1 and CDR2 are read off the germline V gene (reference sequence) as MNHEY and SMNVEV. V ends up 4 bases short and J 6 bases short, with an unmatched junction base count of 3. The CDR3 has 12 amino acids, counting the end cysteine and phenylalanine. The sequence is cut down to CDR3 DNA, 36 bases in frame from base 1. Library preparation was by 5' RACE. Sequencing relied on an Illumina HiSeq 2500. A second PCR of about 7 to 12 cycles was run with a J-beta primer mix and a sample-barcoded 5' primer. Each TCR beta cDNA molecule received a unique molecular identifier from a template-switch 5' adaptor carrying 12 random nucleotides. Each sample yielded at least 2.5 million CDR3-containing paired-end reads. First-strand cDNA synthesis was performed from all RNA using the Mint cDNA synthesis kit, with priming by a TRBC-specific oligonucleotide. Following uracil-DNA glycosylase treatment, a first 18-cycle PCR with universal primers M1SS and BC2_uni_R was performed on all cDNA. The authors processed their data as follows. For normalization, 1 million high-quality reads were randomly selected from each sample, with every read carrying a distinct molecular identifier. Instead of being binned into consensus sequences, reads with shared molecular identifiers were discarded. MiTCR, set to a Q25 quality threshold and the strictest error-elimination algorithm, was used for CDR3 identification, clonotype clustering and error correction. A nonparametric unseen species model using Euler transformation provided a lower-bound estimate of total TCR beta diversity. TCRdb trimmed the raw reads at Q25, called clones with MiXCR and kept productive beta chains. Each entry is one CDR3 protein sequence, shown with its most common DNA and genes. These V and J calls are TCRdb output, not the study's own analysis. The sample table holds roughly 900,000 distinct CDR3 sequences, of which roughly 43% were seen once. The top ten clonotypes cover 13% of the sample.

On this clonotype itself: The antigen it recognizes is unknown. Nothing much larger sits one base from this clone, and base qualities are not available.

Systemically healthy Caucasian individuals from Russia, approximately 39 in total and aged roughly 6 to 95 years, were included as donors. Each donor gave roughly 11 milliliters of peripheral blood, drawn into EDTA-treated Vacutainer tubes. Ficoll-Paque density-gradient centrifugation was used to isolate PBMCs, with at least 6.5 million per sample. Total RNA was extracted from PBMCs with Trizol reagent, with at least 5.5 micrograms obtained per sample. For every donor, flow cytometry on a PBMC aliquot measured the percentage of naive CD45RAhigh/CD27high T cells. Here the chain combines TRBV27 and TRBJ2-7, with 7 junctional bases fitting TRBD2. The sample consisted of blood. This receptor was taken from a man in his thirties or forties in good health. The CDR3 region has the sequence CASSSGGTEQYF. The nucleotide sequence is TGTGCCAGCAGTTCGGGAGGAACCGAGCAGTACTTC.